Following are 23 T cell receptor beta chains from one sample sequenced in a study of control samples from healthy donors and cancer patients (dated by TCRdb to the early 2020s). Library preparation used the immunoSEQ multiplex PCR assay. Not all clones reach the TCRdb copy of this immuneACCESS table, which keeps in-frame sequences only. Checked studies attribute under half of the gap to unresolved V genes and leave the rest unexplained. A total of some 150,000 clones appear in this sample, 91% of them only once. About 3% of the sample belongs to the ten largest clones. The sequenced sample consisted of blood. These receptor sequences come from a young man in good health.

The V call is TRBV6-6, the J call TRBJ2-1, with 12 nucleotides matching TRBD2. V was clipped by 6 bases and J by 7 bases; unmatched bases: 7. CDR1 MNHNY and CDR2 SVGAGI come from the germline V gene (reference sequence). CDR3 length equals 15 residues. The CDR3 DNA reads TGTGCCAGCAGGCCCCTAGCGGGGGGGCCGAATGAGCAGTTCTTC. This gives the protein CASRPLAGGPNEQFF.

The chain uses TRBV10-2 and TRBJ1-5, with D possibly being TRBD1 (6 bases). The CDR3 contains 15 residues. CDR1 and CDR2 (germline): WSHSY, SAAADI. V shed 0 bases and J shed 8 bases, with 14 bases lying between them. CDR3 sequence reads: CASSESVRGPKPQHF. The CDR3 DNA sequence: TGCGCCAGCAGTGAGTCAGTCCGGGGGCCGAAGCCCCAGCATTTT.

This clone was counted a single time. The J gene is TRBJ1-5, the V gene TRBV6-6; TRBD1 is a possible D gene (6 bases). V dropped 2 bases and J dropped 4 bases, with 12 bases sitting between them. The germline CDR1 and CDR2 sequences are MNHNY and SVGAGI (reference sequence). The CDR3 has 15 amino acids. The CDR3, as DNA: TGTGCCAGCAGTTACACGGGGGCAGGGAATCAGCCCCAGCATTTT. Protein: CASSYTGAGNQPQHF.

This chain uses TRBV5-1 with TRBJ1-1; D not certain. V lost 0 bases, J lost 3 bases, and 6 bases lay in between. There are 13 residues in the CDR3. Germline loops: CDR1 SGHRS, CDR2 YFSETQ. Here the CDR3 DNA reads TGCGCCAGCAGCTTGGTCGGCCACACTGAAGCTTTCTTT. Encoded protein: CASSLVGHTEAFF.

V gene TRBV24-1 combines with J gene TRBJ2-2; maybe TRBD2 (7 bases). The CDR3 is made up of 15 amino acids. V was clipped by 7 bases and J by 2 bases, with 13 bases between them. The germline gives CDR1 KGHDR, CDR2 SFDVKD. In nucleotides, the CDR3 is TGTGCCACCAGGGACGGGGGGCGTAACACCGGGGAGCTGTTTTTT. Protein product: CATRDGGRNTGELFF.

The V and J genes are TRBV27 and TRBJ2-5, with D unclear. This CDR3 is 14 amino acids long. CDR1 and CDR2 (germline): MNHEY, SMNVEV (reference sequence). Trimming pared 6 bases from V and 5 bases from J, leaving 16 bases between. The DNA for the CDR3 is TGTGCCAGCAGCTCCCCCGCGCGTCTCGAGACCCAGTACTTC. This translates into CASSSPARLETQYF.

The J gene is TRBJ2-3, the V gene TRBV9; 10 bases are a match to TRBD2. Germline V gene lookup returns CDR1 SGDLS and CDR2 YYNGEE. The CDR3 length is 15 residues. V lost 3 bases to trimming and J lost 4 bases; unmatched junction nucleotides: 5. The DNA for the CDR3 is TGTGCCAGCAGCGAAGCGGGGGGGCTTTCAGATACGCAGTATTTT. Protein product: CASSEAGGLSDTQYF.

J is TRBJ1-6 and V is TRBV11-2; tentative D call: TRBD1 (6 bases). Trimming left V 0 bases short and J 6 bases short, with 21 bases between. There are 19 residues in the CDR3. Germline values: CDR1 SGHAT, CDR2 FQNNGV. CDR3 region: CASSLDRRGAGALNSPLHF. The CDR3 nucleotides read TGTGCCAGCAGCTTAGATCGGCGGGGCGCGGGGGCACTTAATTCACCCCTCCACTTT.

This clone was found a few times. The V call is TRBV2, the J call TRBJ1-5; D is uncertain. Per the germline V gene, CDR1 is SNHLY and CDR2 is FYNNEI. Trimming took off 6 bases at V and 3 bases at J, with 9 bases between the two ends. The CDR3 sequence is 13 residues long. CDR3 residues: CASSFVNNQPQHF. CDR3 bases: TGTGCCAGCAGCTTCGTTAACAATCAGCCCCAGCATTTT.

The V and J genes are TRBV19 and TRBJ2-2; maybe TRBD1 (6 bases). Trimming cost V 3 bases and J 3 bases, with 11 bases left between them. Germline loops: CDR1 LNHDA, CDR2 SQIVND (reference sequence). The CDR3 has 15 amino acids. DNA for the CDR3: TGTGCCAGTAGTATGCAGGGGCCGGACACCGGGGAGCTGTTTTTT. The encoded protein is CASSMQGPDTGELFF.

The genes are TRBV24-1 and TRBJ1-1, with D unresolved. The V gene's germline CDR1 is KGHDR and CDR2 SFDVKD. CDR3 length equals 12 residues. Deletions cut 5 bases from V and 5 bases from J, with 8 bases between. The CDR3 sequence: CATSVLRTEAFF. The CDR3 coding sequence is TGTGCCACCAGTGTCCTACGGACTGAAGCTTTCTTT.

The gene calls are TRBV19 and TRBJ1-1; a weak D match, TRBD1 (5 bases). The germline V and J ends were trimmed by 3 bases and 4 bases, with 12 bases remaining between them. The CDR3 loop spans 14 amino acids. Germline V gene sequence: CDR1 LNHDA, CDR2 SQIVND (reference sequence). The chain's CDR3 is CASSIGQRGTEAFF. In DNA form, the CDR3 reads TGTGCCAGTAGTATCGGGCAAAGGGGCACTGAAGCTTTCTTT.

This sequence joins TRBV5-6 and TRBJ2-7; D is unclear. This CDR3 spans 13 amino acids. CDR1 is SGHDT, CDR2 YYEEEE, per germline. V was pared by 2 bases and J by 1 base, with 7 bases between. The CDR3 reads CASSLTVSYEQYF. CDR3 coding DNA: TGTGCCAGCAGCTTAACAGTTTCCTACGAGCAGTACTTC. Supplemented by reference TRBV5-6 and TRBJ2-7, the full variable domain reads DAGVTQSPTHLIKTRGQQVTLRCSPKSGHDTVSWYQQALGQGPQFIFQYYEEEERQRGNFPDRFSGHQFPNYSSELNVNALLLGDSALYLCASSLTVSYEQYFGPGTRLTVT.

The chain combines TRBV15 with TRBJ1-5, with D perhaps matching TRBD1 (5 bases). The germline V and J ends were trimmed by 0 bases and 9 bases, with 15 bases remaining between them. Germline-derived CDR1 and CDR2 are LNHNV and YYDKDF (reference sequence). The CDR3 spans 15 residues. The CDR3 bases are TGTGCCACCAGCAGAGAGGGGCAGGGCAGTAGGCCCCAGCATTTT. Protein sequence: CATSREGQGSRPQHF.

With regard to this clone: Other DNA sequences from this sample encode an identical CDR3 as well. The CDR3 here is CASSLGGEQYF. CDR3 nucleotides: TGTGCCAGCAGCTTGGGGGGCGAGCAGTACTTC. This chain links TRBV5-4 with TRBJ2-7; D uncertain. Trimming pared 0 bases from V and 6 bases from J, leaving 4 bases between. This CDR3 has 11 residues. Germline loops: CDR1 SGHNT, CDR2 YYREEE (reference sequence).

V usage is TRBV29-1 and J usage is TRBJ1-1, with D perhaps matching TRBD1 (5 bases). V was shortened by 1 base and J by 3 bases, with 24 bases between the two germline ends. This CDR3 contains 18 residues. CDR1 and CDR2 from the germline V gene are SQVTM and ANQGSEA. This CDR3 reads CSVEAPAGKGWRDTEAFF. The CDR3 DNA follows: TGCAGCGTTGAAGCCCCTGCGGGTAAGGGGTGGAGAGACACTGAAGCTTTCTTT. Full variable domain (remainder filled in from reference TRBV29-1 and TRBJ1-1): SAVISQKPSRDICQRGTSLTIQCQVDSQVTMMFWYRQQPGQSLTLIATANQGSEATYESGFVIDKFPISRPNLTFSTLTVSNMSPEDSSIYLCSVEAPAGKGWRDTEAFFGQGTRLTVV.

This chain links TRBV7-9 with TRBJ1-1; the match to TRBD1 covers 7 bases. V lost 0 bases and J lost 3; bases outside the gene matches: 4. Germline V gene lookup returns CDR1 SEHNR and CDR2 FQNEAQ (reference sequence). This CDR3 has 15 amino acids. The CDR3 coding sequence is TGTGCCAGCAGCTTAGCAACAGGGGAATACACTGAAGCTTTCTTT. The encoded protein is CASSLATGEYTEAFF.

Concerning this clone itself: The sample contains more than one DNA sequence encoding this CDR3. The genes are TRBV5-1 and TRBJ2-7; D is undetermined. The CDR3 covers 12 residues. From germline, CDR1 is SGHRS and CDR2 YFSETQ. V gave up 0 bases and J gave up 3 bases, with 4 bases separating them. CDR3 loop: CASSLDGYEQYF. For the CDR3, the DNA is TGCGCCAGCAGCTTGGATGGCTACGAGCAGTACTTC. Full variable domain (remainder filled in from reference TRBV5-1 and TRBJ2-7): KAGVTQTPRYLIKTRGQQVTLSCSPISGHRSVSWYQQTPGQGLQFLFEYFSETQRNKGNFPGRFSGRQFSNSRSEMNVSTLELGDSALYLCASSLDGYEQYFGPGTRLTVT.

This clone came up many times. The V call is TRBV12-5, the J call TRBJ1-6; D uncertain. V was shortened by 2 bases and J by 5 bases, with 10 bases between the two germline ends. The germline V gene has CDR1 LGHNT and CDR2 FRNRAP. This CDR3 has 15 residues. CDR3 residues: CASGLSIGNNSPLHF. The CDR3 bases are TGTGCTAGTGGTTTGTCTATAGGGAATAATTCACCCCTCCACTTT.

This chain uses TRBV7-8 with TRBJ2-7, with a possible D match to TRBD2 (5 bases). The CDR3 totals 14 residues. CDR1 and CDR2 (germline): SGHVS, FQNEAQ. The germline V and J ends were trimmed by 1 base and 0 bases, with 7 bases remaining between them. CDR3 DNA: TGTGCCAGCAGCTTAGAGCGGAGCTCCTACGAGCAGTACTTC. Translating gives CASSLERSSYEQYF.

This clone came up once. The chain couples TRBV5-4 to TRBJ1-6, with no clear D. This CDR3 contains 13 residues. V was trimmed by 5 bases and J by 8 bases, leaving 11 bases between them. Germline CDR1 SGHNT, CDR2 YYREEE (reference sequence). In DNA, the CDR3 is TGTGCCAGCAGGGGTTTGGTGGATTCACCCCTCCACTTT. As protein: CASRGLVDSPLHF.

This clone came up once. The chain combines TRBV6-5 with TRBJ2-2; D unresolved. Germline V CDR1 and CDR2: MNHEY, SVGAGI. This CDR3 region has 12 residues. The V end lost 7 bases, the J end lost 1 base, and 4 bases lay between the germline ends. CDR3 bases: TGTGCCAGCACTTTGAACACCGGGGAGCTGTTTTTT. This codes for CASTLNTGELFF.

The J gene is TRBJ1-1, the V gene TRBV30; 7 nucleotides match TRBD1. The CDR3 is 14 residues long. The J segment lost 3 bases and the V segment lost 0 bases, leaving 4 bases of the junction unmatched. Germline assignment: CDR1 GTSNPN and CDR2 SVGIG (reference sequence). Here the CDR3 reads CAWSVDRVHTEAFF. The CDR3 nucleotides read TGTGCCTGGAGTGTAGACAGGGTCCACACTGAAGCTTTCTTT. Looking up the rest from reference TRBV30 and TRBJ1-1 gives the full variable domain: SQTIHQWPATLVQPVGSPLSLECTVEGTSNPNLYWYRQAAGRGLQLLFYSVGIGQISSEVPQNLSASRPQDRQFILSSKKLLLSDSGFYLCAWSVDRVHTEAFFGQGTRLTVV.